These 10 T cell receptor beta chains were sequenced from one sample in a study of PD-L1 blockade in urothelial cancer. Time point reported: peripheral blood 6 weeks after treatment start. TCRdb keeps only in-frame clones here, not all; method: immunoSEQ multiplex PCR. This table has 40,000 to 50,000 clones, approximately 84% appearing once. Here the sequenced sample was PBMCs, taken around atezolizumab (anti-PD-L1) treatment. The receptor source for this set is a man aged 55 to 69 with urothelial cancer.

J is TRBJ1-1 and V is TRBV19; D not resolved. The CDR3 loop spans 13 amino acids. Germline-derived CDR1 and CDR2 are LNHDA and SQIVND (reference sequence). Trimming cost V 2 bases and J 2 bases, with 6 bases left between them. The CDR3 here is CASSIQTNTEAFF. The CDR3 nucleotides read TGTGCCAGTAGTATACAGACAAACACTGAAGCTTTCTTT.

The chain has TRBV7-9 and TRBJ2-1; D is undetermined. Trimming took 0 bases from V and 3 from J, leaving 3 bases between them. Germline V gene lookup returns CDR1 SEHNR and CDR2 FQNEAQ (reference sequence). This CDR3 has 13 residues. The CDR3 DNA reads TGTGCCAGCAGCTTAGCGAGCTACAATGAGCAGTTCTTC. As protein: CASSLASYNEQFF.

J is TRBJ1-5 and V is TRBV4-1; D possibly corresponds to TRBD1 (6 bases). This CDR3 has 16 amino acids. Germline CDR1 is MGHRA and CDR2 is YSYEKL. V lost 1 base and J lost 0, with 10 bases in between. CDR3 sequence reads: CASSQVAGDSNQPQHF. The CDR3 region has the DNA TGCGCCAGCAGCCAAGTAGCAGGGGATAGCAATCAGCCCCAGCATTTT.

V gene TRBV4-1 combines with J gene TRBJ2-7, with D maybe TRBD2 (5 bases). Between the trimmed V and J ends, which lost 0 bases and 1 base, there was a span of 7 bases. Looked up from germline, CDR1 is MGHRA and CDR2 is YSYEKL. CDR3 length equals 14 residues. DNA of the CDR3: TGCGCCAGCAGCCAAGATTCGGGGTCCTACGAGCAGTACTTC. This encodes CASSQDSGSYEQYF.

The chain joins TRBV27 to TRBJ2-3; 12 bases are a match to TRBD2. Germline V gives CDR1 MNHEY, CDR2 SMNVEV (reference sequence). The trim removed 3 bases at V and 3 bases at J, leaving 10 bases unmatched. The CDR3 has 18 amino acids. The DNA of the CDR3 is TGTGCCAGCAGTTTCGCAAACTGGCTAGCGGGGGGGACAGATACGCAGTATTTT. Amino acids: CASSFANWLAGGTDTQYF.

V is TRBV6-1 and J is TRBJ2-5; D call uncertain. The CDR3 runs 14 residues. CDR1 and CDR2 from the germline V gene are MNHNS and SASEGT. Trimming left V 1 base short and J 5 bases short, with 11 bases between. This CDR3 is CASSEVPLRETQYF. The DNA for the CDR3 is TGTGCCAGCAGTGAAGTCCCACTCCGGGAGACCCAGTACTTC.

J is TRBJ2-2 and V is TRBV5-1; D might be TRBD1 (6 bases). Trimming removed 5 bases at V and 7 bases at J, with 18 bases between. Germline loops: CDR1 SGHRS, CDR2 YFSETQ. There are 15 residues in the CDR3. CDR3: CASRLGTGLVGELFF. The CDR3 DNA reads TGCGCCAGCAGGCTCGGAACAGGGTTGGTCGGGGAGCTGTTTTTT.

The chain links TRBV28 to TRBJ1-5; D is ambiguous. Looked up from germline, CDR1 is MDHEN and CDR2 is SYDVKM. The CDR3 sequence is 16 residues long. Trimming left V 5 bases short and J 3 bases short, with 17 bases between. DNA of the CDR3: TGTGCCAGCAGTCCTACCGGACGGGGATACAATCAGCCCCAGCATTTT. Translated: CASSPTGRGYNQPQHF. The full variable domain, with the rest looked up from reference TRBV28 and TRBJ1-5, is DVKVTQSSRYLVKRTGEKVFLECVQDMDHENMFWYRQDPGLGLRLIYFSYDVKMKEKGDIPEGYSVSREKKERFSLILESASTNQTSMYLCASSPTGRGYNQPQHFGDGTRLSIL.

The chain has TRBV28 and TRBJ1-5; 8 bases are a match to TRBD1. This CDR3 has 15 amino acids. The trim removed 5 bases at V and 4 bases at J, leaving 7 bases unmatched. CDR1 is MDHEN, CDR2 SYDVKM, per germline. The CDR3 sequence is CASSILGQGNQPQHF. The CDR3 region has the DNA TGTGCCAGCAGTATCCTCGGACAGGGTAATCAGCCCCAGCATTTT.

V and J are TRBV27 and TRBJ2-3, with TRBD2 matching over 14 bases. Germline V lookup: CDR1 MNHEY, CDR2 SMNVEV (reference sequence). The CDR3 totals 14 residues. With 7 bases clipped from V and 4 bases from J, the junction kept 1 base outside the gene matches. Written as DNA, the CDR3 is TGTGCCAGCACGGGACTAGCGGGGGCAGATACGCAGTATTTT. It specifies CASTGLAGADTQYF.